These 9 T cell receptor beta chains were sequenced from one sample in a study of vaccination and CD4 T cells after COVID-19. What these receptors recognize is not known. Cultured CD4+ T cell DNA underwent sequencing with the Oncomine TCR Beta short-read assay. TCRdb processed the PCR reads anew with MiXCR; each CDR3 protein has one entry. Of about 8,900 distinct CDR3 sequences in the sample, roughly three fifths are singletons; the top ten hold under 40%. Noted treatment: roughly 10-day PBMC culture with coronavirus spike peptide pools or control peptides (ViraFEST assay). The material sequenced was CD4+ T cells from blood, cultured in vitro. These receptors all come from a human donor who had recovered from COVID-19.

V gene TRBV7-2 combines with J gene TRBJ2-7, with D perhaps matching TRBD1 (5 bases). This CDR3 comprises 16 residues. Per germline, CDR1 SGHTA and CDR2 FQGNSA. Trimming cost V 1 base and J 0 bases, with 13 bases left between them. CDR3 sequence: CASSLGRQYSSYEQYF. CDR3 DNA sequence: TGTGCCAGCAGCTTAGGAAGACAGTATAGCTCCTACGAGCAGTACTTC.

This clonotype has only a few counts. CDR3 DNA: TGTGCCAGCAGTTATGTGGAGACTGGCTACACCTTC. Amino acid sequence: CASSYVETGYTF. This chain uses TRBV6-5 with TRBJ1-2; no clear D. The germline CDR1 and CDR2 sequences are MNHEY and SVGAGI. The ends were cut back, 3 bases at V and 7 bases at J, with 9 bases in the middle. The CDR3 totals 12 residues.

The V and J genes are TRBV2 and TRBJ2-7, with 9 bases that match TRBD1. The CDR3 spans 14 residues. The ends lost 10 bases at V and 5 bases at J; junction bases unmatched: 12. Germline V gene data show CDR1 as SNHLY and CDR2 as FYNNEI. Written as DNA, the CDR3 is TGTGCCACCTCGAGGGACAGGGACTCGGACGAGCAGTACTTC. Translating it yields CATSRDRDSDEQYF.

V and J are TRBV28 and TRBJ2-5; 12 bases match TRBD2. CDR1 is MDHEN and CDR2 is SYDVKM in the germline V gene. CDR3 length: 15 amino acids. V lost 6 bases and J lost 1; bases outside the gene matches: 3. Written as DNA, the CDR3 is TGTGCCAGCAGAGGACTAGCGGGGACCCAAGAGACCCAGTACTTC. Its protein product is CASRGLAGTQETQYF.

Only a few counts were recorded for this clonotype. The V and J genes are TRBV15 and TRBJ1-1, with 9 bases matching TRBD1. After removal of 2 bases from V and 4 bases from J, the junction contained 5 bases not matched to a gene. CDR1 is LNHNV, CDR2 YYDKDF, per germline (reference sequence). The CDR3 covers 15 residues. As DNA, the CDR3 is TGTGCCACCAGCAGACCACAGGGGGCAGCCACTGAAGCTTTCTTT. It translates to CATSRPQGAATEAFF.

The rearrangement uses TRBV27 and TRBJ1-2, with 10 bases fitting TRBD1. Germline lookup yields CDR1 MNHEY and CDR2 SMNVEV (reference sequence). With 0 bases clipped from V and 7 bases from J, the junction kept 2 bases outside the gene matches. The CDR3 loop spans 14 amino acids. The CDR3 nucleotides are TGTGCCAGCAGTTTATCAGGGACAGGGGTTGGCTACACCTTC. Protein product: CASSLSGTGVGYTF.

The chain recombines TRBV27 with TRBJ2-3, with 9 bases identical to TRBD2. Per germline, CDR1 MNHEY and CDR2 SMNVEV (reference sequence). The CDR3 runs to 16 residues. Trimming cost V 8 bases and J 0 bases; bases outside gene matches: 9. Here the CDR3 DNA reads TGTGCCAGCGGGACTAGCCTTCCGACTAGCACAGATACGCAGTATTTT. Its protein is CASGTSLPTSTDTQYF.

CDR3 bases: TGTGCCAGCAGCTTAGGTGGGACAGCCAATCAGCCCCAGCATTTT. Protein: CASSLGGTANQPQHF. V usage is TRBV7-2 and J usage is TRBJ1-5; TRBD1 matches at 7 bases. V trimming: 1 base; J trimming: 3 bases; junction bases outside the gene matches: 3. Germline CDR1 SGHTA, CDR2 FQGNSA. This CDR3 contains 15 residues.

This chain connects TRBV20-1 to TRBJ2-7; D may be TRBD2 (6 bases). This CDR3 has 15 residues. Trimming took 0 bases from V and 2 from J, leaving 14 bases between them. In germline, CDR1 is DFQATT, CDR2 SNEGSKA (reference sequence). CDR3 nucleotide sequence: TGCAGTGCTAGAGATGGGAGGCAGTCTGCCTACGAGCAGTACTTC. Translated: CSARDGRQSAYEQYF.